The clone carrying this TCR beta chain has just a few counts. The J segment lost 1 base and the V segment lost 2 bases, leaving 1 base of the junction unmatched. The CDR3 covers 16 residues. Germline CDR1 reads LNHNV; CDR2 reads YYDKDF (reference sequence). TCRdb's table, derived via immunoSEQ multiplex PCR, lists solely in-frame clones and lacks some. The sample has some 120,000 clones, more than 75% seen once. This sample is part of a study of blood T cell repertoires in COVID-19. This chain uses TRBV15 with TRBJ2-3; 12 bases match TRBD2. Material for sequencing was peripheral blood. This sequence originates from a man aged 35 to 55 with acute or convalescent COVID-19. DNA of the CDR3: TGTGCCACCAGCAGAAGACTAGCGGGGGGCACAGATACGCAGTATTTT. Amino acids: CATSRRLAGGTDTQYF.